This T cell receptor beta chain was documented in a study of regulatory and conventional T cells in RAG deficiency. Broader study findings: Shorter CDR3s in all patient subsets; >80% Treg-Tconv overlap in Omenn.

As regards this clone: Its antigen is unidentified.

Sequenced by immunoSEQ multiplex PCR; TCRdb stores in-frame clones only, minus some. The repertoire holds 32,000 or so clones, with 70% to 90% as singletons. This same sample was also taken into another study, of regulatory T cells. As reported in that work: Primers: 52 TRBV forward and 13 TRBJ reverse.

The sequencing input was CD8+ T cells sorted from blood. The sequence derives from a human donor in good health.

The CDR3 nucleotides read TGTGCCAGCAGTGTCTCCGAAATAGAGACCCAGTACTTC. Residues: CASSVSEIETQYF. This chain joins TRBV25-1 and TRBJ2-5, with D uncertain. The CDR3 length is 13 residues. The germline V gene has CDR1 MGHDK and CDR2 SYGVNS. V was cut by 4 bases and J by 4 bases, with 10 bases left in between.